The clone carrying this TCR beta chain was recorded at least ten times. Antigen specificity is unknown. The data stem from a study of T cells in Graves' hyperthyroidism and ophthalmopathy. The TCR beta CDR3 regions underwent amplification using RNA transcripts as the source. The HTBI set primed first-round TCR CDR3 RT-PCR. TCRdb fed the multiplex PCR reads into MiXCR, producing one record per CDR3 protein. The sample comprises a few hundred thousand distinct CDR3 sequences, 15% of which are singletons, and approximately 30% rests with the top ten. The length of the CDR3 is 15 residues. The V end was cut by 1 base, the J end by 1 base, with 8 bases between. Looked up from germline, CDR1 is KGHSH and CDR2 is LQKENI. Pregnant or lactating patients were excluded, as were those with uncontrolled infection or other autoimmune disease. Fresh peripheral blood, around 10 ml of it, supplied the PBMCs. Study-level results: With a median lead of about 6.9 months before onset, the model predicted ophthalmopathy.

The specimen was blood. This sequence joins TRBV18 and TRBJ1-5; D call uncertain. The receptor was derived from a young woman with Graves' hyperthyroidism. The CDR3: CASSPQGFSNQPQHF. In DNA form, the CDR3 reads TGTGCCAGCTCACCACAGGGATTCAGCAATCAGCCCCAGCATTTT.